The 16 T cell receptor beta chains below come from one sample, sequenced in a study of long-term antiretroviral therapy in people with HIV. Run at survey level, the immunoSEQ assay was version v3.0. Here immunoSEQ multiplex PCR was the method, and the copy in TCRdb shows in-frame clones only, minus some. The sample has some 20,000 clones; 75% to 90% are singletons. Sequencing was performed on unsorted PBMCs, taken 4.2 years after starting antiretroviral therapy. The receptors here all came from a man aged 50 to 59 with HIV.

This chain connects TRBV5-1 to TRBJ1-5; 7 bases are shared with TRBD1. Germline CDR1 reads SGHRS; CDR2 reads YFSETQ. The CDR3 covers 15 residues. The junction had 5 bases not matched to a gene; V was cut back by 4 bases and J by 1 base. The CDR3 DNA reads as TGCGCCAGCAGCGTAACAGGGGACAGCAATCAGCCCCAGCATTTT. Translation gives CASSVTGDSNQPQHF. Full variable domain (outside the CDR3, taken from reference TRBV5-1 and TRBJ1-5): KAGVTQTPRYLIKTRGQQVTLSCSPISGHRSVSWYQQTPGQGLQFLFEYFSETQRNKGNFPGRFSGRQFSNSRSEMNVSTLELGDSALYLCASSVTGDSNQPQHFGDGTRLSIL.

CDR3 residues: CAISGRLPGNEQFF. The CDR3 nucleotides are TGTGCCATCAGTGGACGTTTACCGGGGAATGAGCAGTTCTTC. V is TRBV10-3 and J is TRBJ2-1; TRBD2 might be the D (5 bases). The V end was cut by 4 bases, the J end by 7 bases, with 14 bases between. Germline values: CDR1 ENHRY, CDR2 SYGVKD. The CDR3 runs 14 residues.

The gene calls are TRBV11-2 and TRBJ2-7, with unresolved D. Germline V gene data show CDR1 as SGHAT and CDR2 as FQNNGV. Trimming removed 4 bases at V and 0 bases at J, with 7 bases between. CDR3 length: 13 residues. The CDR3 sequence is CASSSDTSYEQYF. In DNA, the CDR3 is TGTGCCAGCAGCTCAGACACCTCCTACGAGCAGTACTTC.

The chain employs TRBV7-2 and TRBJ1-1; TRBD1 is a possible D gene (5 bases). This CDR3 is built from 12 residues. V lost 4 bases, J lost 11 bases, and 14 bases lay in between. CDR1 and CDR2 (germline): SGHTA, FQGNSA. CDR3 DNA: TGTGCCAGCAGCTCTCCAGGGATGGATGCTTTCTTT. Translated: CASSSPGMDAFF.

There are a few counts of this clone. The chain has TRBV27 and TRBJ2-2, with 9 positions matching TRBD2. Trimming removed 6 bases from V and 3 bases from J; junction bases left unmatched: 11. The CDR3 runs 17 residues. The germline V gene has CDR1 MNHEY and CDR2 SMNVEV (reference sequence). The CDR3 region has the DNA TGTGCCAGCAGCACTCTTAGGCCTAGCGGGGACACCGGGGAGCTGTTTTTT. Protein product: CASSTLRPSGDTGELFF.

The rearrangement links TRBV29-1 to TRBJ2-3, with 10 bases identical to TRBD2. The J segment lost 2 bases and the V segment lost 7 bases, leaving 6 bases of the junction unmatched. Germline V gene lookup returns CDR1 SQVTM and CDR2 ANQGSEA. The CDR3 consists of 14 residues. The CDR3 bases are TGCAGCGGACTAGCGGGTTCCCTCACAGATACGCAGTATTTT. Its translation is CSGLAGSLTDTQYF.

The chain is built from TRBV19 and TRBJ2-6; no definite D call. The germline V gene has CDR1 LNHDA and CDR2 SQIVND (reference sequence). CDR3 length equals 15 residues. The V end was cut by 6 bases, the J end by 0 bases, with 9 bases between. This chain's CDR3 is CASSRRDSGANVLTF. CDR3 nucleotide sequence: TGTGCCAGTAGCCGAAGGGACTCTGGGGCCAACGTCCTGACTTTC. The full variable domain, its missing parts supplied by reference TRBV19 and TRBJ2-6, is DGGITQSPKYLFRKEGQNVTLSCEQNLNHDAMYWYRQDPGQGLRLIYYSQIVNDFQKGDIAEGYSVSREKKESFPLTVTSAQKNPTAFYLCASSRRDSGANVLTFGAGSRLTVL.

This chain links TRBV11-2 with TRBJ1-1; D not certain. Germline V gives CDR1 SGHAT, CDR2 FQNNGV. The V and J ends lost 5 bases and 7 bases respectively, with 14 bases between them. This CDR3 spans 13 amino acids. The CDR3 DNA reads TGTGCCAGCAGCGCCCGGGCGCCGAGTGAAGCTTTCTTT. Translating it yields CASSARAPSEAFF.

V usage is TRBV7-9 and J usage is TRBJ1-1; TRBD1 aligns across 7 bases. V was pared by 3 bases and J by 1 base, with 5 bases of the junction left unmatched. The V gene's germline CDR1 is SEHNR and CDR2 FQNEAQ (reference sequence). The CDR3 has 15 residues. The CDR3, as DNA: TGTGCCAGCAGCTTTGGAGGGGGCCGGAACACTGAAGCTTTCTTT. Residues: CASSFGGGRNTEAFF.

This chain joins TRBV29-1 and TRBJ2-7, with 7 nucleotides matching TRBD1. Germline loops: CDR1 SQVTM, CDR2 ANQGSEA. The CDR3 is 14 residues long. Trimming removed 6 bases from V and 4 bases from J; junction bases left unmatched: 12. In DNA, the CDR3 is TGCAGCGTGGCTGGACAGGCTCCAGGTTACGAGCAGTACTTC. Encoded protein: CSVAGQAPGYEQYF.

This chain joins TRBV28 and TRBJ1-4; the D is unclear. V lost 5 bases and J 5 bases, leaving 3 bases between the germline ends. This CDR3 spans 11 amino acids. CDR1 is MDHEN and CDR2 is SYDVKM in the germline V gene. The CDR3 nucleotides are TGTGCCAGCAGTCTAAATGAAAAACTGTTTTTT. Its protein product is CASSLNEKLFF. The full variable domain, rest sourced from reference TRBV28 and TRBJ1-4, is DVKVTQSSRYLVKRTGEKVFLECVQDMDHENMFWYRQDPGLGLRLIYFSYDVKMKEKGDIPEGYSVSREKKERFSLILESASTNQTSMYLCASSLNEKLFFGSGTQLSVL.

This rearrangement joins TRBV13 to TRBJ2-3; tentatively, D is TRBD2 (5 bases). V was pared by 3 bases and J by 4 bases, with 17 bases between. The CDR3 has 16 amino acids. CDR1 and CDR2 from the germline V gene are PRHDT and FYEKMQ (reference sequence). The CDR3: CASSFAGVRGPDTQYF. The CDR3 DNA follows: TGTGCCAGCAGCTTTGCGGGCGTCCGAGGGCCAGATACGCAGTATTTT.

The sample holds one count of this clone. V is TRBV6-5 and J is TRBJ2-7; TRBD2 might be the D (5 bases). CDR3 length: 15 residues. The germline CDR1 and CDR2 sequences are MNHEY and SVGAGI. Trimming took 11 bases from V and 2 from J, leaving 22 bases between them. DNA for the CDR3: TGTGCCTCCGAGGGCACGAGAGAATCTACCTACGAGCAGTACTTC. As protein: CASEGTRESTYEQYF.

CDR3 bases: TGTGCCAGCAGTACGTCCCCTAGGGCGGGGGCCGGGGAGCTGTTTTTT. Encoded protein: CASSTSPRAGAGELFF. This rearrangement joins TRBV27 to TRBJ2-2; 7 nucleotides agree with TRBD2. The CDR3 sequence is 16 residues long. Germline CDR1 is MNHEY and CDR2 is SMNVEV (reference sequence). Trimming at V came to 5 bases and at J to 6 bases, leaving 12 bases not matched to a gene.

The CDR3: CASSSSAGTTDTQYF. For the CDR3, the DNA is TGCGCCAGCAGCTCATCCGCCGGGACCACAGATACGCAGTATTTT. The chain combines TRBV5-1 with TRBJ2-3; perhaps D is TRBD1 or TRBD2 (5 bases each). Trimming cost V 3 bases and J 2 bases, with 13 bases left between them. From germline, CDR1 is SGHRS and CDR2 YFSETQ. The CDR3 totals 15 residues.

This CDR3 is CASSSLPDSRGEQYF. The CDR3 coding sequence is TGTGCCAGCAGTTCGTTGCCGGACTCCCGGGGAGAGCAGTACTTC. This chain links TRBV6-6 with TRBJ2-7; the D gene is possibly TRBD2 (5 bases). Germline assignment: CDR1 MNHNY and CDR2 SVGAGI (reference sequence). The CDR3 spans 15 residues. V was shortened by 4 bases and J by 7 bases, with 20 bases between the two germline ends.